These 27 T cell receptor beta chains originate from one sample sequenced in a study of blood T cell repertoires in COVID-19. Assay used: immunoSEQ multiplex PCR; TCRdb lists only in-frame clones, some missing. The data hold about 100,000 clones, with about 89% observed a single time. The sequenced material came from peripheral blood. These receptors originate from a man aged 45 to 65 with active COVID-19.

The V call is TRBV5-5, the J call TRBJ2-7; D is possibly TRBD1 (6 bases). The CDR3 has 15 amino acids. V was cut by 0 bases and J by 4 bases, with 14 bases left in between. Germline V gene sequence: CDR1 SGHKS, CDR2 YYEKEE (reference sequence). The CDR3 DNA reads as TGTGCCAGCAGCTTGGGCAGGGGCTTGGCTTACGAGCAGTACGTC. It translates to CASSLGRGLAYEQYV.

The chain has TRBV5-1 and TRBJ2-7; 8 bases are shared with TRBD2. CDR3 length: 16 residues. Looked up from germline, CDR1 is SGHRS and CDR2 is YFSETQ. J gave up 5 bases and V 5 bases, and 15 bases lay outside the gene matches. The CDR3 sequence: CASRIRGGAGGNEQYV. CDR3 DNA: TGCGCCAGCAGGATTCGGGGGGGTGCGGGCGGTAACGAGCAGTACGTC.

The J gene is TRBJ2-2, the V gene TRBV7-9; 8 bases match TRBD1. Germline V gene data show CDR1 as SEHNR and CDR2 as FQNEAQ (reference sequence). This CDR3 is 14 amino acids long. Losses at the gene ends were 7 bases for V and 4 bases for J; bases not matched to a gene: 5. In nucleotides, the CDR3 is TGTGCCAGCACCATACAGGGGGTCACCGGGGAGCTGTTTTTT. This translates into CASTIQGVTGELFF. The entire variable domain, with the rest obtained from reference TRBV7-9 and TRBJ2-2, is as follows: DTGVSQNPRHKITKRGQNVTFRCDPISEHNRLYWYRQTLGQGPEFLTYFQNEAQLEKSRLLSDRFSAERPKGSFSTLEIQRTEQGDSAMYLCASTIQGVTGELFFGEGSRLTVL.

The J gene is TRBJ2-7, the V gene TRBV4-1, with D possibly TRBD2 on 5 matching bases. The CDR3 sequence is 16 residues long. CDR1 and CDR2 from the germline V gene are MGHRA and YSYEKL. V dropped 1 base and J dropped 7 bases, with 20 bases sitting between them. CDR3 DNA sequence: TGCGCCAGCAGCCAAGGCCGCGGGCAGTTCTTGGGTGAGCAGTACTTC. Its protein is CASSQGRGQFLGEQYF.

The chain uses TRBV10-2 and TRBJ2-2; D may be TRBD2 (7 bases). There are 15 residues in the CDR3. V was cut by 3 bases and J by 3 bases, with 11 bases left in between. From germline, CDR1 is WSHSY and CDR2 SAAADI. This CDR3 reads CASSDTRGHTGELFF. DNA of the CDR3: TGCGCCAGCAGTGATACGCGGGGGCACACCGGGGAGCTGTTTTTT.

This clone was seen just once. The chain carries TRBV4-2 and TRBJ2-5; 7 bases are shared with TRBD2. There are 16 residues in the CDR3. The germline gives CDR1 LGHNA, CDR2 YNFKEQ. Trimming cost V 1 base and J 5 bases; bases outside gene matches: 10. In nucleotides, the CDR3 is TGTGCCAGCAGCCAAGGACTAGCAAAGGATGGGGAGACCCAGTACTTC. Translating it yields CASSQGLAKDGETQYF.

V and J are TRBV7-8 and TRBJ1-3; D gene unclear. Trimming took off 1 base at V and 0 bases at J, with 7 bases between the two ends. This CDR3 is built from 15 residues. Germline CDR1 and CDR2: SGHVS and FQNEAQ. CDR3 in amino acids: CASSLGVSSGNTIYF. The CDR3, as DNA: TGTGCCAGCAGCTTAGGCGTTTCCTCTGGAAACACCATATATTTT.

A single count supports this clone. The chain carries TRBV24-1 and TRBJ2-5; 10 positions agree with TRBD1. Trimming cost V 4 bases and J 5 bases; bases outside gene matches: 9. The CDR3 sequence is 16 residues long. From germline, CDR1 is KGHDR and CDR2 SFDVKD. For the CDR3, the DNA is TGTGCCACCAGTGACGCCGGGACAGGGGCTTGGGAGACCCAGTACTTC. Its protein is CATSDAGTGAWETQYF.

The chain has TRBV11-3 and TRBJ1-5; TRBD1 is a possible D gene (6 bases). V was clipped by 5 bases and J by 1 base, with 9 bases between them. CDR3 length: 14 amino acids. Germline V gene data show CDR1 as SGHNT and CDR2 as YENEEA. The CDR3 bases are TGTGCCAGCAGCCCCACAGGGAGCAATCAGCCCCAGCATTTT. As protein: CASSPTGSNQPQHF.

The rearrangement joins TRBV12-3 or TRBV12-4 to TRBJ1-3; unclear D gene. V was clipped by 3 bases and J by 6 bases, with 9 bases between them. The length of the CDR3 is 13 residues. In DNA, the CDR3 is TGTGCCAGCAGTTTTGGCGGGGAAAACACCATATATTTT. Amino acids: CASSFGGENTIYF.

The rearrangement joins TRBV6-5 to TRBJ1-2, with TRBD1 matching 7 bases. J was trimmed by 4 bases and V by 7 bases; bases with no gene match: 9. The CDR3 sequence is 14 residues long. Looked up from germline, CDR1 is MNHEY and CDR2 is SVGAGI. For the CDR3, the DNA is TGTGCCAGCATCTCCCCGGGACAGTCCTATGGCTACACCTTC. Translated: CASISPGQSYGYTF.

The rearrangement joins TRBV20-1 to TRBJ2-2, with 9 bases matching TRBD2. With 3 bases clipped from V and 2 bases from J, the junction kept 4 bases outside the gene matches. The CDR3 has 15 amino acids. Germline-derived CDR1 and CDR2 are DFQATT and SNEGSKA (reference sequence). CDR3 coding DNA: TGCAGTGCTAGTGGCGGGGGGGTTAACACCGGGGAGCTGTTTTTT. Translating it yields CSASGGGVNTGELFF.

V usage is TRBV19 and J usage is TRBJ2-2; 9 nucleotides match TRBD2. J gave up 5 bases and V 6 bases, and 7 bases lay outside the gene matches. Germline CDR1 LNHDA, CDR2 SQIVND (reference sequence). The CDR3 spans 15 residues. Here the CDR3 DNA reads TGTGCCAGTAGGACGCGGGGGGGCCTGACCGGGGAGCTGTTTTTT. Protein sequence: CASRTRGGLTGELFF.

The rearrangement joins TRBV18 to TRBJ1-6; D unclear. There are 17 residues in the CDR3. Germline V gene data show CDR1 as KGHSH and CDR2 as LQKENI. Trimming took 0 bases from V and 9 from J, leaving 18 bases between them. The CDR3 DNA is TGTGCCAGCTCACCACCGTTGACGGGTGGTTCTAGTTCACCCCTCCACTTT. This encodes CASSPPLTGGSSSPLHF.

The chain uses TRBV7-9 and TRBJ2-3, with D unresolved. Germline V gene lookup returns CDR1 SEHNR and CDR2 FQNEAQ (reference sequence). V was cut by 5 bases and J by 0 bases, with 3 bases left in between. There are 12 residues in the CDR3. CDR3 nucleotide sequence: TGTGCCAGCAGCATAAGCACAGATACGCAGTATTTT. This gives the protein CASSISTDTQYF.

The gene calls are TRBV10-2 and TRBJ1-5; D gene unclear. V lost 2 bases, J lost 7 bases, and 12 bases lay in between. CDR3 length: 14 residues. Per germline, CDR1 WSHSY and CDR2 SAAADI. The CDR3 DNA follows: TGCGCCAGCAGTGAGCTCGGGGAGCGGCAGCCCCAGCATTTT. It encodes CASSELGERQPQHF.

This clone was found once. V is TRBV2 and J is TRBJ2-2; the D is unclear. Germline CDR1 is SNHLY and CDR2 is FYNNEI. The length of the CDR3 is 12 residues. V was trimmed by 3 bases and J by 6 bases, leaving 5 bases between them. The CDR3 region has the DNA TGTGCCAGCAGTGACTCCCCCGGGGAGCTGTTTTTT. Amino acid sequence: CASSDSPGELFF.

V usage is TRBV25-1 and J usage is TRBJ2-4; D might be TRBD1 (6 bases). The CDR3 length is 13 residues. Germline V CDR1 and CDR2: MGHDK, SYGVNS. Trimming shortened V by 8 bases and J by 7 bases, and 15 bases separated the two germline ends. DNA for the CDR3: TGTGCCAGCGGACCACAGGGTGCCAACATTCAGTACTTC. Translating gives CASGPQGANIQYF. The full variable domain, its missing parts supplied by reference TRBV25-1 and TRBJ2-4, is EADIYQTPRYLVIGTGKKITLECSQTMGHDKMYWYQQDPGMELHLIHYSYGVNSTEKGDLSSESTVSRIRTEHFPLTLESARPSHTSQYLCASGPQGANIQYFGAGTRLSVL.

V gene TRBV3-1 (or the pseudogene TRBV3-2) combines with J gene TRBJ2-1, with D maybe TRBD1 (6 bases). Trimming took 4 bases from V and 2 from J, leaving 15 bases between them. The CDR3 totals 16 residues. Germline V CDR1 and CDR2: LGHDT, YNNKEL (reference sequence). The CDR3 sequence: CASSPRQAPTYNEQFF. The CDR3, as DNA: TGTGCCAGCAGCCCCCGACAGGCGCCTACCTACAATGAGCAGTTCTTC.

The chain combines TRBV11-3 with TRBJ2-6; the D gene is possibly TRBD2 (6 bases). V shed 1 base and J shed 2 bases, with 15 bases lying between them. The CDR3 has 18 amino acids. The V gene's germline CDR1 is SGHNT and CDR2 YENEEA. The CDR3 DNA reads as TGTGCCAGCAGCTTAGGCTTTGGCAGGGAGGCTGGGGCCAACGTCCTGACTTTC. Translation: CASSLGFGREAGANVLTF.

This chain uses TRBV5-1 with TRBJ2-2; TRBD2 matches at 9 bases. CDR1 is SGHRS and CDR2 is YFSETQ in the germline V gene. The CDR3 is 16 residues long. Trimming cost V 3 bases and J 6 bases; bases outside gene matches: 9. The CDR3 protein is CASSWEVAGAPGELFF. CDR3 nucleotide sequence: TGCGCCAGCAGCTGGGAAGTAGCGGGAGCCCCCGGGGAGCTGTTTTTT.

The CDR3 nucleotides are TGTGCCAGCACCCCCGGAGGGACAGACTCCAATGAGCAGTTCTTC. As protein: CASTPGGTDSNEQFF. The chain is built from TRBV6-5 and TRBJ2-1; tentative D call: TRBD1 (7 bases). CDR1 and CDR2 from the germline V gene are MNHEY and SVGAGI. The CDR3 is 15 amino acids. Between the trimmed V and J ends, which lost 7 bases and 6 bases, there was a span of 19 bases.

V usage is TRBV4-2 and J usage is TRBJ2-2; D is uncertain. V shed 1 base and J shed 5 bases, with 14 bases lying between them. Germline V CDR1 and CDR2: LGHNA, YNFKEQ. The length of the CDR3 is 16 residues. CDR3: CASSQAVSGTTGELFF. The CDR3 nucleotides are TGTGCCAGCAGCCAAGCCGTCTCAGGTACTACCGGGGAGCTGTTTTTT.

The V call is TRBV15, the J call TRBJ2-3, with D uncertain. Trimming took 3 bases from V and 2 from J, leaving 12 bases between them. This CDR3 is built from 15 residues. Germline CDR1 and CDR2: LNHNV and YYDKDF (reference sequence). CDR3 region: CATSRDGQATDTQYF. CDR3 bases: TGTGCCACCAGCAGGGATGGTCAGGCCACAGATACGCAGTATTTT.

The CDR3 here is CASSKGLAGTDTQYF. CDR3 coding DNA: TGTGCCAGCTCGAAGGGACTAGCGGGCACAGATACGCAGTATTTT. This chain links TRBV7-7 with TRBJ2-3; 11 nucleotides match TRBD2. V lost 8 bases, J lost 1 base, and 5 bases stayed unmatched. The CDR3 loop spans 15 amino acids. The germline CDR1 and CDR2 sequences are SSHAT and FNYEAQ (reference sequence).

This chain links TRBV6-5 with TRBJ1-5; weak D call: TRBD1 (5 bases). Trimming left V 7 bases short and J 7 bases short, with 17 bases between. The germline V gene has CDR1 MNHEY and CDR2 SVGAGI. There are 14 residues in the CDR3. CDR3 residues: CASTRFSGEQPQHF. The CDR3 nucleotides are TGTGCCAGCACTAGGTTCTCGGGGGAACAGCCCCAGCATTTT.

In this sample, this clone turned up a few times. In DNA form, the CDR3 reads TGTGCCAGCAGCTCCGACAGGGTTCGAGGAAACACCATATATTTT. Amino acids: CASSSDRVRGNTIYF. The J gene is TRBJ1-3, the V gene TRBV7-9; TRBD1 aligns across 7 bases. The length of the CDR3 is 15 residues. Trimming took 4 bases from V and 4 from J; bases not matched to a gene: 7. Germline assignment: CDR1 SEHNR and CDR2 FQNEAQ (reference sequence).